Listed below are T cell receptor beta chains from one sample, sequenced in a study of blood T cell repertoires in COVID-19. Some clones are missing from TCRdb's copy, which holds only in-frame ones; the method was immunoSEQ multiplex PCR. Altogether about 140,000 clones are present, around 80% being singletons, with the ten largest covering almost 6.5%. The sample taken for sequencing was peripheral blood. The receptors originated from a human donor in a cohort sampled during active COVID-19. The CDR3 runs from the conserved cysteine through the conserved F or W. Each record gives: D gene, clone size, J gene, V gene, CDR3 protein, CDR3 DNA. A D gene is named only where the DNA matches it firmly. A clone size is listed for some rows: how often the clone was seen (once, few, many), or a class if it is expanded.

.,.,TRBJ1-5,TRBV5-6,CASSRRLGNQPQHF,TGTGCCAGCAGTAGGAGGCTCGGCAATCAGCCCCAGCATTTT
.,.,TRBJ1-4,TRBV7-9,CASSPPGGKLFF,TGTGCCAGCAGCCCCCCCGGGGGAAAACTGTTTTTT
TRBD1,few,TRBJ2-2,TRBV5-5,CASSRQGGTGELFF,TGTGCCAGCAGCAGACAGGGGGGGACCGGGGAGCTGTTTTTT
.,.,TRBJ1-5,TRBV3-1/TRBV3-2,CASSMRSITGNQPQHF,TGTGCCAGCAGCATGCGAAGTATAACGGGAAATCAGCCCCAGCATTTT
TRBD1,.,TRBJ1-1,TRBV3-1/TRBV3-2,CASSLTGADTEAFF,TGTGCCAGCAGTCTGACAGGGGCGGACACTGAAGCTTTCTTT
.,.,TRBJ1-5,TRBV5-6,CASSRGQLQPQHF,TGTGCCAGCAGCCGGGGTCAGCTTCAGCCCCAGCATTTT
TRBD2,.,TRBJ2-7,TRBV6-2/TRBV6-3,CASSYPTGGFDEQYF,TGTGCCAGCAGTTACCCCACGGGGGGGTTCGACGAGCAGTACTTC
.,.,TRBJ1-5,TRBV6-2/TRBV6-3,CASSGRGGNQPQHF,TGTGCCAGCAGTGGTCGGGGGGGAAATCAGCCCCAGCATTTT
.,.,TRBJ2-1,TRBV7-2,CASSLEAGANEQFF,TGTGCCAGCAGCTTAGAGGCGGGGGCCAATGAGCAGTTCTTC
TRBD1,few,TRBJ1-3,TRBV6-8,CASNPGQQGPGNTIYF,TGTGCCAGTAACCCGGGACAGCAAGGCCCTGGAAACACCATATATTTT
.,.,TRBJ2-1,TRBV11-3,CASSLVGQSGNEQFF,TGTGCCAGCAGCTTAGTTGGTCAGAGCGGGAATGAGCAGTTCTTC
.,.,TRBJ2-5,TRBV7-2,CASSSILRGGETQYF,TGTGCCAGCAGCTCCATTCTGCGGGGTGGGGAGACCCAGTACTTC
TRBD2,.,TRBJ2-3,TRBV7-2,CASSFAGDPGPDTQYF,TGTGCCAGCAGCTTCGCGGGGGACCCTGGGCCAGATACGCAGTATTTT
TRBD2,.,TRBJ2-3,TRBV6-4,CASSATSGGTDTQYF,TGTGCCAGCAGCGCCACTAGCGGGGGCACAGATACGCAGTATTTT
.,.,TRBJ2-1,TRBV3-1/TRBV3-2,CASSQGGGNEQFF,TGTGCCAGCAGCCAAGGAGGCGGAAATGAGCAGTTCTTC
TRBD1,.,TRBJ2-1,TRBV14,CASSQASGGEQFF,TGTGCCAGCAGCCAAGCTTCAGGGGGTGAGCAGTTCTTC
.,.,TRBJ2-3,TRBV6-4,CASSVTSSGTDTQYF,TGTGCCAGCAGTGTAACTAGCTCCGGCACAGATACGCAGTATTTT
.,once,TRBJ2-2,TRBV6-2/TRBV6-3,CASSYEVGPPLNTGELFF,TGTGCCAGCAGTTACGAGGTGGGGCCGCCCCTGAACACCGGGGAGCTGTTTTTT
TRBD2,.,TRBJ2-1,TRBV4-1,CASSPGTIGPTTREQFF,TGCGCCAGCAGCCCCGGGACTATCGGTCCCACCACGCGTGAGCAGTTCTTC
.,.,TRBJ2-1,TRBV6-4,CASSEEVLALGGEQFF,TGTGCCAGCAGTGAAGAGGTATTGGCTTTAGGCGGTGAGCAGTTCTTC
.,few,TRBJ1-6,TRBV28,CASSNPPQGYYNSPLHF,TGTGCCAGCAGTAATCCCCCCCAGGGCTACTATAATTCACCCCTCCACTTT
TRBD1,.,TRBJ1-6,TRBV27,CASSSYGTGANSPLHF,TGTGCCAGCAGTTCTTACGGGACAGGCGCGAATTCACCCCTCCACTTT
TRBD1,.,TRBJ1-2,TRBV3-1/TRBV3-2,CASSQGWTGANPYGYTF,TGTGCCAGCAGCCAAGGTTGGACAGGGGCAAACCCCTATGGCTACACCTTC
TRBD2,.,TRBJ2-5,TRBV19,CASSVRLATYQETQYF,TGTGCCAGTAGTGTCAGACTAGCAACGTACCAAGAGACCCAGTACTTC
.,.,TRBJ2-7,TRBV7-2,CASSYSTGQAYEQYF,TGTGCCAGCAGCTATTCCACTGGACAAGCCTACGAGCAGTACTTC
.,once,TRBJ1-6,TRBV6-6,CASSYSIPGNSPLHF,TGTGCCAGCAGTTACTCGATTCCTGGCAATTCACCCCTCCACTTT
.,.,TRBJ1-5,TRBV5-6,CASTVSPRSNQPQHF,TGTGCCAGCACCGTAAGTCCGCGGAGCAATCAGCCCCAGCATTTT
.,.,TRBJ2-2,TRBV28,CASEITGELFF,TGTGCCAGCGAGATCACCGGGGAGCTGTTTTTT
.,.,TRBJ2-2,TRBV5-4,CASSLGLNTGELFF,TGTGCCAGCAGCTTGGGACTGAACACCGGGGAGCTGTTTTTT
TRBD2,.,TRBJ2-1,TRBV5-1,CASSLDVGGAVKVNEQFF,TGCGCCAGCAGCTTGGATGTCGGGGGGGCAGTCAAGGTCAATGAGCAGTTCTTC
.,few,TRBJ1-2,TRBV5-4,CASSRTGGDGYTF,TGTGCCAGCAGCAGGACGGGAGGAGATGGCTACACCTTC
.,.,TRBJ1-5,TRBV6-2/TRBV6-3,CASSYFGGPHQPQHF,TGTGCCAGCAGTTACTTCGGGGGGCCCCATCAGCCCCAGCATTTT
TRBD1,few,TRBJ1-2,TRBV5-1,CASSLDLTTGSGYTF,TGCGCCAGCAGCTTGGATTTAACGACAGGGTCTGGCTACACCTTC
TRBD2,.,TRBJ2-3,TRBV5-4,CASSPGLAGGPTDTQYF,TGTGCCAGCAGCCCGGGACTAGCGGGGGGCCCCACAGATACGCAGTATTTT
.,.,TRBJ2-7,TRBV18,CASSAGTRSYEQYF,TGTGCCAGCTCAGCGGGAACCCGCTCCTACGAGCAGTACTTC
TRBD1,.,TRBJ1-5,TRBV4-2,CASSQGGQGLWPQHF,TGTGCCAGCAGCCAAGGGGGACAGGGGCTCTGGCCCCAGCATTTT
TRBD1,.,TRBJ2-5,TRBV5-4,CASSLAGTGTETQYF,TGTGCCAGCAGCTTGGCAGGGACAGGGACAGAGACCCAGTACTTC
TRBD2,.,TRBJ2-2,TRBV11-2,CASSLTSAGGPDGELFF,TGTGCCAGCAGCTTAACCTCCGCGGGGGGGCCGGACGGGGAGCTGTTTTTT
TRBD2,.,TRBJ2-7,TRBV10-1,CASSRTSGTSYEQYF,TGCGCCAGCAGTCGGACTAGCGGTACCTCCTACGAGCAGTACTTC
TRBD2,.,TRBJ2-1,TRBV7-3,CASSLIGGGAVGAYNEQFF,TGTGCCAGCAGCTTAATTGGCGGGGGGGCCGTCGGGGCCTACAATGAGCAGTTCTTC
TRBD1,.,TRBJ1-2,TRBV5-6,CASSFQGVSVYGYTF,TGTGCCAGCAGCTTTCAGGGGGTTTCGGTCTATGGCTACACCTTC
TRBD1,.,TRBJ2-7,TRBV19,CASSGYRGGYEQYF,TGTGCCAGTAGTGGTTACAGGGGCGGATACGAGCAGTACTTC
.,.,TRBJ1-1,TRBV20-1,CSARLLAEAFF,TGCAGTGCTAGACTACTGGCTGAAGCTTTCTTT
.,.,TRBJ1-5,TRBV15,CATSRGGTQPQHF,TGTGCCACCAGCAGAGGCGGAACTCAGCCCCAGCATTTT
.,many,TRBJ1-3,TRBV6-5,CASSGTGSGNTIYF,TGTGCCAGCTCCGGAACAGGGTCTGGAAACACCATATATTTT
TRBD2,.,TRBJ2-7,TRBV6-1,CASCERGGPWEQYF,TGTGCCAGCTGTGAGCGGGGGGGACCCTGGGAGCAGTACTTC
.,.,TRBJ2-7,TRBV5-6,CASSLGKGRVISYEQYF,TGTGCCAGCAGCTTAGGGAAGGGCAGGGTGATATCCTACGAGCAGTACTTC
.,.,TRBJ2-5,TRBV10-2,CASNEPGQQETQYF,TGCGCCAGCAACGAACCGGGACAACAAGAGACCCAGTACTTC
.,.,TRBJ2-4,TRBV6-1,CASSDPQGWLNIQYF,TGTGCCAGCAGTGACCCGCAGGGATGGTTGAACATTCAGTACTTC
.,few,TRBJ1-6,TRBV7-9,CASSPSRGFGSPLHF,TGTGCCAGCAGCCCATCCAGGGGTTTTGGTTCACCCCTCCACTTT
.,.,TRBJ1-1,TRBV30,CAWIVGGAEAFF,TGTGCCTGGATCGTCGGGGGAGCCGAAGCTTTCTTT
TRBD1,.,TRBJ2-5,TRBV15,CATSRGGTGQETQYF,TGTGCCACCAGCAGGGGGGGGACAGGGCAAGAGACCCAGTACTTC
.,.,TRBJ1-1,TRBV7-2,CASKRNRADTEAFF,TGTGCCAGCAAGAGGAACAGGGCTGACACTGAAGCTTTCTTT
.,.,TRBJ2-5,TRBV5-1,CASSLEAARQETQYF,TGCGCCAGCAGCTTGGAAGCGGCGCGGCAAGAGACCCAGTACTTC
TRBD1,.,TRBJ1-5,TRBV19,CASKETQGDQPQHF,TGTGCCAGTAAGGAGACTCAGGGGGATCAGCCCCAGCATTTT
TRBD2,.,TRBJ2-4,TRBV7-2,CASSPRTSGGLEAKNIQYF,TGTGCCAGCAGCCCACGGACTAGCGGGGGTTTGGAGGCCAAAAACATTCAGTACTTC
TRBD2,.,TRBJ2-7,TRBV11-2,CASSLDPAGGPLYF,TGTGCCAGCAGCTTAGATCCAGCGGGGGGGCCCCTGTACTTC
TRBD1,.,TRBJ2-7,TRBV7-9,CASSTGTVYEQYF,TGTGCCAGCAGCACCGGGACAGTCTACGAGCAGTACTTC
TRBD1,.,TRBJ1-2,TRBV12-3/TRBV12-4,CASSFEGAGYTF,TGTGCCAGCAGTTTTGAGGGGGCTGGCTACACCTTC